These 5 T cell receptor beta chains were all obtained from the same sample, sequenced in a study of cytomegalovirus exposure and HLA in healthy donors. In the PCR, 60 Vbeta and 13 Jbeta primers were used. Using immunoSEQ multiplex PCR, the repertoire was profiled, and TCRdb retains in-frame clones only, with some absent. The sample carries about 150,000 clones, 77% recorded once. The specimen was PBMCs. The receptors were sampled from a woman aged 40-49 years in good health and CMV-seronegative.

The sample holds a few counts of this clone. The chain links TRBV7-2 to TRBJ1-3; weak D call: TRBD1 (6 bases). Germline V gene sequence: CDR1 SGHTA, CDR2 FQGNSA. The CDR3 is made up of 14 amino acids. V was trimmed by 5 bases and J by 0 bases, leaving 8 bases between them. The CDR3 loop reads CASSVDSSGNTIYF. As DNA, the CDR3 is TGTGCCAGCAGCGTGGACAGCTCTGGAAACACCATATATTTT. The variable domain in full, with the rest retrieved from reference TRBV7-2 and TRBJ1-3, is GAGVSQSPSNKVTEKGKDVELRCDPISGHTALYWYRQSLGQGLEFLIYFQGNSAPDKSGLPSDRFSAERTGGSVSTLTIQRTQQEDSAVYLCASSVDSSGNTIYFGEGSWLTVV.

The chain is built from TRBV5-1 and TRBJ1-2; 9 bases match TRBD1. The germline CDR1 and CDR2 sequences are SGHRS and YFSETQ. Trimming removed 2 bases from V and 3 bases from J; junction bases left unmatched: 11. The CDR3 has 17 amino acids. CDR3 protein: CASSFTPRDRVDYGYTF. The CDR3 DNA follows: TGCGCCAGCAGCTTCACACCTCGGGACAGGGTTGACTATGGCTACACCTTC. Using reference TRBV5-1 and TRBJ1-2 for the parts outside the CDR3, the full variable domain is KAGVTQTPRYLIKTRGQQVTLSCSPISGHRSVSWYQQTPGQGLQFLFEYFSETQRNKGNFPGRFSGRQFSNSRSEMNVSTLELGDSALYLCASSFTPRDRVDYGYTFGSGTRLTVV.

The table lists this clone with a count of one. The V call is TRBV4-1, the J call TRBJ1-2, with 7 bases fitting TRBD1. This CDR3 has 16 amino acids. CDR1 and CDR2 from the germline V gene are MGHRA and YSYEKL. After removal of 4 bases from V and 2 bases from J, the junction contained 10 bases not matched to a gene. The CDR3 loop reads CASSLRTGRYNYGYTF. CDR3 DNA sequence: TGCGCCAGCAGCCTAAGGACAGGCCGATACAACTATGGCTACACCTTC.

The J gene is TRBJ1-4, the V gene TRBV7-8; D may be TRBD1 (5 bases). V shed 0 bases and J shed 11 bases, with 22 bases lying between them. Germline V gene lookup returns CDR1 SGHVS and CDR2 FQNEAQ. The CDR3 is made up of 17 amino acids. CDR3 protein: CASSLAFQKSTGGKLFF. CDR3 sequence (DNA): TGTGCCAGCAGCTTAGCGTTTCAGAAGTCCACGGGGGGGAAACTGTTTTTT.

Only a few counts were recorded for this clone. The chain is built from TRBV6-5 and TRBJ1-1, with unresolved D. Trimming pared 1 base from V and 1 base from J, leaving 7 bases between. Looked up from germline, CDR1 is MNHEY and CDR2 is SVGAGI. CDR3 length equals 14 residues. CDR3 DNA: TGTGCCAGCAGTTACTTAGCCAAGAACACTGAAGCTTTCTTT. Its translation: CASSYLAKNTEAFF.